This is a list of T cell receptor beta chains from one sample in a study of blood T cells in healthy people across ages. TCRdb reprocessed the 5' RACE reads with MiXCR, giving one entry per CDR3 protein. The profile shows about a million distinct CDR3 sequences, 35% to 40% of them singletons. The sequenced material came from blood. Receptors were obtained from a man between 18 and 29 years old in good health. Each CDR3 is given with its conserved first and last residue. The D gene is left open where the match is weak. Clone size appears in some rows only: once, few, many, or a class for an expanded clone.

V	D	size	J	CDR3	DNA
TRBV12-3/TRBV12-4	TRBD1	few	TRBJ2-3	CASSLGQGGSDTQYF	TGTGCCAGCAGCCTGGGACAGGGTGGATCAGATACGCAGTATTTT
TRBV4-2	-	-	TRBJ1-6	CASSQNRAYNSPLHF	TGTGCCAGCAGCCAAAACAGGGCCTATAATTCACCCCTCCACTTT
TRBV7-2	-	-	TRBJ1-3	CASSLDLGGNTIYF	TGTGCCAGCAGCCTAGACTTGGGGGGAAACACCATATATTTT
TRBV7-3	-	once	TRBJ2-5	CASSPGSNNEQYF	TGTGCCAGCAGCCCCGGCAGCAACAATGAGCAGTACTTC
TRBV6-1	TRBD1	few	TRBJ1-2	CASMGARNRGRFNFYTF	TGTGCCAGCATGGGGGCGAGAAACAGGGGGCGCTTTAATTTCTACACCTTC
TRBV6-6	-	few	TRBJ2-4	CASSREKNIQYF	TGTGCCAGCAGCAGGGAAAAAAACATTCAGTACTTC
TRBV7-2	-	-	TRBJ2-3	CVSSFGQNLYF	TGTGTCAGCAGCTTTGGGCAGAATCTGTATTTT
TRBV7-9	TRBD1	-	TRBJ1-2	CASSSPKVGQVDGYTF	TGTGCCAGCAGCTCACCAAAAGTGGGACAGGTTGATGGCTACACCTTC
TRBV28	TRBD1	few	TRBJ2-7	CASSLAAGGYEQYF	TGTGCCAGCAGTTTGGCCGCAGGGGGTTACGAGCAGTACTTC
TRBV7-8	TRBD2	-	TRBJ2-2	CASSLGGLAGPGSGELFF	TGTGCCAGCAGCTTAGGAGGACTAGCGGGTCCCGGTAGCGGGGAGCTGTTTTTT
TRBV5-1	-	few	TRBJ2-7	CASSSRTVYEQYF	TGCGCCAGCAGCTCAAGAACCGTTTACGAGCAGTACTTC
TRBV20-1	-	-	TRBJ2-7	CSAKGGVHEQYF	TGCAGTGCCAAGGGGGGAGTACACGAGCAGTACTTC
TRBV11-2	-	few	TRBJ1-3	CASSLEPGNTIYF	TGTGCCAGCAGCTTAGAGCCGGGAAACACCATATATTTT
TRBV20-1	TRBD2	-	TRBJ2-3	CSARSGGGADTQYF	TGCAGTGCTAGATCCGGCGGGGGGGCAGATACGCAGTATTTT
TRBV5-1	-	-	TRBJ2-7	CASRQHSGNYEQYF	TGCGCCAGCAGGCAACATTCAGGGAACTACGAGCAGTACTTC
TRBV5-1	-	-	TRBJ2-5	CASTPGLGGMEETQYF	TGCGCCAGCACACCTGGTCTAGGCGGAATGGAAGAGACCCAGTACTTC
TRBV15	TRBD1	-	TRBJ2-3	CATMDRGTVDTQYF	TGTGCCACCATGGACAGGGGAACCGTGGATACGCAGTATTTT
TRBV3-1	TRBD1	-	TRBJ1-4	CASSQDQGAREKLFF	TGTGCCAGCAGCCAAGATCAGGGGGCTAGGGAAAAACTGTTTTTT
TRBV6-5	-	few	TRBJ1-2	CASSSPWGGSYGYTF	TGTGCCAGCAGTTCCCCGTGGGGGGGTAGCTATGGCTACACCTTC